This is a list of T cell receptor beta chains from one sample in a study of cytotoxic CD8 clonotypes in ibrutinib-treated CLL. The protocol was immunoSEQ multiplex PCR, while the TCRdb copy is restricted to in-frame clones and leaves out a portion. The sample holds about 330,000 clones, around 66% seen once. This specimen consisted of PBMCs, obtained after 36 months of ibrutinib treatment. These receptors were obtained from a human donor with chronic lymphocytic leukemia. The CDR3 runs from the conserved cysteine through the conserved F or W. A D gene is named only where the DNA matches it firmly.

TRBD1	TRBV2	TRBJ1-3	CASSGDSNTIYF
TRBD1	TRBV7-3	TRBJ2-7	CASSFGLPGQGVYEQYF
NA	TRBV19	TRBJ2-3	CASSIRRPLSSDTQYF
TRBD1	TRBV19	TRBJ1-2	CASSAPDRGRRGYTF
TRBD2	TRBV11-1	TRBJ2-3	CASSLNRLAGVDTQYF
NA	TRBV5-6	TRBJ1-2	CASSFPGFRGYTF
NA	TRBV14	TRBJ2-1	CASSQYGASYNEQFF
NA	TRBV5-4	TRBJ1-2	CASSFPTVNYGYTF
TRBD2	TRBV15	TRBJ2-1	CATSRVLLLAGYNEQFF
TRBD1	TRBV9	TRBJ1-1	CASSPSYRGYGQGAEAFF
TRBD2	TRBV9	TRBJ2-1	CASSASGRFTYNEQFF
TRBD2	TRBV5-1	TRBJ2-1	CASSNSGGSSYNEQFF
NA	TRBV11-2	TRBJ2-3	CASSFGTDTQYF
TRBD1	TRBV20-1	TRBJ2-4	CSANRGDIQYF
TRBD2	TRBV6-6	TRBJ2-7	CASMNGGGAAHEQYF